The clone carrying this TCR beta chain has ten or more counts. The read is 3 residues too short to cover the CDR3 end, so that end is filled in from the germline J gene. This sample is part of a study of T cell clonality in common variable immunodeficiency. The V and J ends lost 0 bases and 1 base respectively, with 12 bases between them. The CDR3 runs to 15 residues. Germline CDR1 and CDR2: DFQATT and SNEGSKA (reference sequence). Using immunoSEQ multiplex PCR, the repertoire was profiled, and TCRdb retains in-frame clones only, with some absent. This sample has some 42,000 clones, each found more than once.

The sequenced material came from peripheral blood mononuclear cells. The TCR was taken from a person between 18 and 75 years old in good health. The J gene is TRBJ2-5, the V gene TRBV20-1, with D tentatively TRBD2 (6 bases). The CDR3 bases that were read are TGCAGTGCTAGAGATCTCCTAGCGAGCCAAGAGACC. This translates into CSARDLLASQET. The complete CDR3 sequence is CSARDLLASQETQYF.